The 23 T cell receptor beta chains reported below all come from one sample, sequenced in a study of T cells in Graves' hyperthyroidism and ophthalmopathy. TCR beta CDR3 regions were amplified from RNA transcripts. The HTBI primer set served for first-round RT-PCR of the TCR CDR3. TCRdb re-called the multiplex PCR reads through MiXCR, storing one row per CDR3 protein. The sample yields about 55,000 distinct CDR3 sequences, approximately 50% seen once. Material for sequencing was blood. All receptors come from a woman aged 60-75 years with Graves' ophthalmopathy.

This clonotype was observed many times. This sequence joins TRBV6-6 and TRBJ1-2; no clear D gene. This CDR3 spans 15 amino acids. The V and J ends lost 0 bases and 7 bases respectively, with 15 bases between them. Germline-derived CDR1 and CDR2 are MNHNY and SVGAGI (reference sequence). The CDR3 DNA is TGTGCCAGCAGTTACTCCCCCCAACGGCGGGGTGGCTACACCTTC. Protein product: CASSYSPQRRGGYTF.

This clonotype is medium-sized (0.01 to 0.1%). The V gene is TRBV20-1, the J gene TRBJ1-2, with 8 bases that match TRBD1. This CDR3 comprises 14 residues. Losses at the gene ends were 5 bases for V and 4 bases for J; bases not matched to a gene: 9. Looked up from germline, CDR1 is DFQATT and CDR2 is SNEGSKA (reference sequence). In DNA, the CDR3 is TGCAGTGCTCCTAAGACAGGGGACCTCTATGGCTACACCTTC. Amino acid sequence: CSAPKTGDLYGYTF.

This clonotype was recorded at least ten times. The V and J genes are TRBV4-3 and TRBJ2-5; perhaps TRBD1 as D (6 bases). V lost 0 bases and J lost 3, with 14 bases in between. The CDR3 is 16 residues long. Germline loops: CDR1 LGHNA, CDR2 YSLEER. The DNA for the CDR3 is TGCGCCAGCAGCCAAGATTCCACAGGGCCCAAAGAGACCCAGTACTTC. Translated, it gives CASSQDSTGPKETQYF.

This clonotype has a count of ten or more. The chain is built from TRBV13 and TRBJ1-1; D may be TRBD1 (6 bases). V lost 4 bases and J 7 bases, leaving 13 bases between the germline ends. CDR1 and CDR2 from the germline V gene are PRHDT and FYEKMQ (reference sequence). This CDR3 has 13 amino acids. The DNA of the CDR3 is TGTGCCAGCAGCTCCGGAGGGGGTGGTGAAGCTTTCTTT. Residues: CASSSGGGGEAFF.

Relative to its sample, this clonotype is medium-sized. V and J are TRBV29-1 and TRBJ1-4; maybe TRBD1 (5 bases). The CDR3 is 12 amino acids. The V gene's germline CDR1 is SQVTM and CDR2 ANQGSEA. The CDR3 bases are TGCAGTGGTGGGCAGGGTACGGAAAAACTGTTTTTT. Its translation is CSGGQGTEKLFF.

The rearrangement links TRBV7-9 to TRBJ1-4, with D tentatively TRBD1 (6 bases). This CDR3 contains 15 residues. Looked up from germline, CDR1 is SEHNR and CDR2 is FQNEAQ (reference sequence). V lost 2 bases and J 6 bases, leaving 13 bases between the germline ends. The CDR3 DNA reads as TGTGCCAGCAGCTTAATGGGGGACACATATGAAAAACTGTTTTTT. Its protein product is CASSLMGDTYEKLFF.

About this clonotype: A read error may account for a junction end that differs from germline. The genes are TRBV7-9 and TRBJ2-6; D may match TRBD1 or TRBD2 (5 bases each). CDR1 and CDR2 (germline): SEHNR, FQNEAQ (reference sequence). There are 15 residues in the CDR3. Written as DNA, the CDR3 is TGTACCAGCCCGGGACGTAGCTCTGGGGCCAACGTCCTGACTTTC. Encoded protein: CTSPGRSSGANVLTF.

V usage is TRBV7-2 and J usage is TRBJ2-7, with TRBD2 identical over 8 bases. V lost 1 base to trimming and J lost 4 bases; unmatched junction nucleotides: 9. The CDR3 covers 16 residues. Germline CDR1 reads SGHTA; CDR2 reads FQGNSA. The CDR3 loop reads CASSLVGVAGLYEQYF. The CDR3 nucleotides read TGTGCCAGCAGCTTAGTGGGGGTAGCGGGACTATACGAGCAGTACTTC.

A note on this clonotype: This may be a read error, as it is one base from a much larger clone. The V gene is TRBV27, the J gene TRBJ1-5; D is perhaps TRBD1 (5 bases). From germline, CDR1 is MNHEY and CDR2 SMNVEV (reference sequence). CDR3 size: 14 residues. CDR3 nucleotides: TGTGACAGCAGTCCCCTCGGGGCTTTTGAGCCCCAGCATTTT. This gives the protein CDSSPLGAFEPQHF.

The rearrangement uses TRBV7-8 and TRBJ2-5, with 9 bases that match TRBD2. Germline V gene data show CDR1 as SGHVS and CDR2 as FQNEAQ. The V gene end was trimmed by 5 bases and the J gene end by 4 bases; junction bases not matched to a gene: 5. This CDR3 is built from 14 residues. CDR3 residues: CASSPTAGGETQYF. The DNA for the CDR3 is TGTGCCAGCAGCCCGACAGCGGGAGGAGAGACCCAGTACTTC.

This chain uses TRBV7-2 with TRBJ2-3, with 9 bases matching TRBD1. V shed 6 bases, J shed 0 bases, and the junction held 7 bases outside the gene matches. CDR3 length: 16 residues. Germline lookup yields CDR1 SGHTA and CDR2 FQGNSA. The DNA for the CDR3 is TGTGCCAGCAGTCCACAGGGGGCGCCTAGCACAGATACGCAGTATTTT. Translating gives CASSPQGAPSTDTQYF.

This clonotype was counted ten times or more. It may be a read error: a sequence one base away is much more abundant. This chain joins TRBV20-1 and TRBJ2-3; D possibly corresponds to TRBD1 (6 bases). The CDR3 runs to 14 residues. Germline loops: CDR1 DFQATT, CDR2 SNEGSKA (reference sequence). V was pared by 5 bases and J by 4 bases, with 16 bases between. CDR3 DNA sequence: TGCAGTGCTCCTACCAGGGGAATGGCAGATACGCAGTATTTT. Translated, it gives CSAPTRGMADTQYF.

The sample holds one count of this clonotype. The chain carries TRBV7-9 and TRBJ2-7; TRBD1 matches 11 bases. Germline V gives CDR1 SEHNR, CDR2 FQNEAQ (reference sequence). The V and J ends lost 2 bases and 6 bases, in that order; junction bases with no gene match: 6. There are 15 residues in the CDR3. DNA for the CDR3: TGTGCCAGCAGCTTATATCCGGGGACAGGGGGCGAGCAGTACTTC. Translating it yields CASSLYPGTGGEQYF. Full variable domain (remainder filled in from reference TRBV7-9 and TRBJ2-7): DTGVSQNPRHKITKRGQNVTFRCDPISEHNRLYWYRQTLGQGPEFLTYFQNEAQLEKSRLLSDRFSAERPKGSFSTLEIQRTEQGDSAMYLCASSLYPGTGGEQYFGPGTRLTVT.

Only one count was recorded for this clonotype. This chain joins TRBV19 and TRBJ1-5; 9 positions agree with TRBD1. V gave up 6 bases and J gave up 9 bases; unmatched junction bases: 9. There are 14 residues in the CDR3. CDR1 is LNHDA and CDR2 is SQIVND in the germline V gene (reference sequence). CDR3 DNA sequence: TGTGCCAGTAGCCCCACAGGGGGCCCCGCGCCCCAGCATTTT. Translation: CASSPTGGPAPQHF.

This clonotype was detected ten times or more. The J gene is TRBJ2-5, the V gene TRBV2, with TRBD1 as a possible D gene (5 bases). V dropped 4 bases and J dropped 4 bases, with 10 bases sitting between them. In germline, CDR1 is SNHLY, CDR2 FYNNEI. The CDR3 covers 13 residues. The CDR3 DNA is TGTGCCAGCAGTGGGCTAGGGGTAGAGACCCAGTACTTC. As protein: CASSGLGVETQYF. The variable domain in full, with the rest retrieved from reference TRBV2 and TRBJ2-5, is EPEVTQTPSHQVTQMGQEVILRCVPISNHLYFYWYRQILGQKVEFLVSFYNNEISEKSEIFDDQFSVERPDGSNFTLKIRSTKLEDSAMYFCASSGLGVETQYFGPGTRLLVL.

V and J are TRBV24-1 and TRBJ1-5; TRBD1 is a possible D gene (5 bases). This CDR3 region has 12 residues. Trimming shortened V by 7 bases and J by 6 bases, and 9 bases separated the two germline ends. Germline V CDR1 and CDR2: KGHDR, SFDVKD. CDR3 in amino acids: CATRGDVQPQHF. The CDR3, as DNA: TGTGCCACCAGGGGGGATGTTCAGCCCCAGCATTTT.

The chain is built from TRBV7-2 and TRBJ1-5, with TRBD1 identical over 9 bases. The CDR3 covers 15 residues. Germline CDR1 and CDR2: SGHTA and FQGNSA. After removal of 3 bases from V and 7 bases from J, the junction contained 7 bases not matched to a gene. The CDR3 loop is CASSFGTGRQQPQHF. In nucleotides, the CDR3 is TGTGCCAGCAGCTTCGGGACAGGGCGGCAGCAGCCCCAGCATTTT.

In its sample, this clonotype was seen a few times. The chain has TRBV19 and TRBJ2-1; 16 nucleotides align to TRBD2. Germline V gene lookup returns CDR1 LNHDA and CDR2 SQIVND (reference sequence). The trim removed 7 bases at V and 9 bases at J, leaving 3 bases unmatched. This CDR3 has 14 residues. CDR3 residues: CASIGTSGRGEQFF. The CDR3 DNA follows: TGTGCCAGTATTGGGACTAGCGGGAGGGGTGAGCAGTTCTTC.

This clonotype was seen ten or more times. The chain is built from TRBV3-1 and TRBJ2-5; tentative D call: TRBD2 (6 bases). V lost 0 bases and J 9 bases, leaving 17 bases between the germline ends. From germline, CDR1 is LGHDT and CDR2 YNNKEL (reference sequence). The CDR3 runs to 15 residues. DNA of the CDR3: TGTGCCAGCAGCCAAGAAGTCGCCGGGGGTAGGGCCCAGTACTTC. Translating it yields CASSQEVAGGRAQYF.

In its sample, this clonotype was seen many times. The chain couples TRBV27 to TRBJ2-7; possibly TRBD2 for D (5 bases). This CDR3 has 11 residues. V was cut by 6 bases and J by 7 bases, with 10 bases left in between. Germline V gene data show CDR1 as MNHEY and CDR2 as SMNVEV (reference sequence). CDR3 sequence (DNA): TGTGCCAGCAGATACGGGATGGAGCAGTACTTC. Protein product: CASRYGMEQYF.

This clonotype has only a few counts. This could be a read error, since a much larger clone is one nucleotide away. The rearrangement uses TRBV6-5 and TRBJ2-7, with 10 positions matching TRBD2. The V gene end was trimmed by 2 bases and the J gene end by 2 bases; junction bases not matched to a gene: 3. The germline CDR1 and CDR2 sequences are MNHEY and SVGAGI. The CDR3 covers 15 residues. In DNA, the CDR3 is TGTGCCAGCAGTTACAGCGGGGGGGCCGCCTACGAGCAGTACTTC. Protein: CASSYSGGAAYEQYF.

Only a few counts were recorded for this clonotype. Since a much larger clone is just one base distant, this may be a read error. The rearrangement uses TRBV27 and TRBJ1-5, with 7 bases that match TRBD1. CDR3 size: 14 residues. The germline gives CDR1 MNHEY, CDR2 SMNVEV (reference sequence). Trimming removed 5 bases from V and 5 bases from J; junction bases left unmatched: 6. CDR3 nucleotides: TGTGCCAGCAGTCCCGGGACAGACGATCAGCCCCAGCATTTT. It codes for CASSPGTDDQPQHF.

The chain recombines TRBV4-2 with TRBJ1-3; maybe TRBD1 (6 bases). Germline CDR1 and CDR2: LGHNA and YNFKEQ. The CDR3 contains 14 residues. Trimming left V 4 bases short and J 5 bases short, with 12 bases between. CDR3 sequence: CASSRGGARNTIYF. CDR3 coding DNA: TGTGCCAGCAGCCGAGGGGGGGCTAGAAACACCATATATTTT.